Below, 14 T cell receptor beta chains from the same sample are listed, as sequenced in a study of shared clonotypes between healthy human individuals. Some clones are missing from TCRdb's copy, which holds only in-frame ones; the method was immunoSEQ multiplex PCR. The repertoire holds approximately 320,000 clones, with around 87% as singletons. The sequenced material came from memory CD8+ T cells sorted from blood. Subset in this sample: CD45RO+ cells pooled with CCR7-negative TemRA cells. These receptors all come from a man aged 18 to 30 in good health.

The genes are TRBV27 and TRBJ2-3, with a possible D match to TRBD2 (5 bases). Between the trimmed V and J ends, which lost 3 bases and 1 base, there was a span of 11 bases. CDR1 and CDR2 from the germline V gene are MNHEY and SMNVEV (reference sequence). CDR3 size: 15 residues. CDR3 DNA sequence: TGTGCCAGCAGTTTCGGGCTGCGGGGCACAGATACGCAGTATTTT. It translates to CASSFGLRGTDTQYF.

V usage is TRBV6-5 and J usage is TRBJ1-5; 7 bases map to TRBD1. Unmatched junction bases numbered 8, after V lost 10 bases and J lost 5 bases. The CDR3 runs 13 residues. Germline V gene sequence: CDR1 MNHEY, CDR2 SVGAGI. The CDR3 DNA sequence: TGTGCCACCAAGACAGGGCCCCATCAGCCCCAGCATTTT. Amino acids: CATKTGPHQPQHF.

The chain carries TRBV7-8 and TRBJ2-7, with a weak D call TRBD2 (5 bases). Germline CDR1 SGHVS, CDR2 FQNEAQ. The CDR3 length is 17 residues. V was pared by 1 base and J by 4 bases, with 20 bases between. CDR3 DNA: TGTGCCAGCAGCTTAGGGGTGGAAGGAGTCGGGGTGTACGAGCAGTACTTC. It yields the protein CASSLGVEGVGVYEQYF.

V is TRBV4-3 and J is TRBJ2-2, with D hard to call. The V and J ends lost 5 bases and 9 bases respectively, with 16 bases between them. The germline V gene encodes CDR1 LGHNA and CDR2 YSLEER. This CDR3 contains 14 residues. The CDR3 nucleotides are TGCGCCAGCAGCTCTTCGCTCACGGATTGGGAGCTGTTTTTT. Amino acids: CASSSSLTDWELFF.

The rearrangement joins TRBV6-1 to TRBJ2-3; 9 bases agree with TRBD2. The V segment lost 4 bases and the J segment 1 base; nucleotides outside the gene matches: 9. Germline V gene lookup returns CDR1 MNHNS and CDR2 SASEGT. The CDR3 has 17 residues. The CDR3 is CASSVASGIKGTDTQYF. The CDR3 region has the DNA TGTGCCAGCAGTGTGGCTAGCGGGATAAAGGGCACAGATACGCAGTATTTT.

V is TRBV7-9 and J is TRBJ2-7; D remains ambiguous. Germline V lookup: CDR1 SEHNR, CDR2 FQNEAQ (reference sequence). The CDR3 is 12 residues long. Trimming removed 5 bases at V and 5 bases at J, with 10 bases between. The DNA for the CDR3 is TGTGCCAGCAGCATTATGGGCCACGAGCAGTACTTC. Its protein product is CASSIMGHEQYF. Full variable domain (missing parts from reference TRBV7-9 and TRBJ2-7): DTGVSQNPRHKITKRGQNVTFRCDPISEHNRLYWYRQTLGQGPEFLTYFQNEAQLEKSRLLSDRFSAERPKGSFSTLEIQRTEQGDSAMYLCASSIMGHEQYFGPGTRLTVT.

The gene calls are TRBV7-9 and TRBJ2-1, with unresolved D. Germline V gives CDR1 SEHNR, CDR2 FQNEAQ (reference sequence). Deletions cut 8 bases from V and 3 bases from J, with 14 bases between. This CDR3 spans 14 amino acids. As DNA, the CDR3 is TGTGCCAGCCTTCGGTGGCAGGACTACAATGAGCAGTTCTTC. This translates into CASLRWQDYNEQFF.

The chain recombines TRBV25-1 with TRBJ1-2; D ambiguous. The CDR3 contains 13 residues. V was cut by 2 bases and J by 4 bases, with 8 bases left in between. Germline V lookup: CDR1 MGHDK, CDR2 SYGVNS. Written as DNA, the CDR3 is TGTGCCAGCAGTGAAACGAAGACCTATGGCTACACCTTC. Translation: CASSETKTYGYTF.

V usage is TRBV27 and J usage is TRBJ2-5; the D gene is possibly TRBD1 (5 bases). Germline V gives CDR1 MNHEY, CDR2 SMNVEV (reference sequence). The CDR3 is 15 amino acids. Trimming shortened V by 5 bases and J by 3 bases, and 16 bases separated the two germline ends. CDR3 residues: CASSPIVGVEETQYF. The CDR3 region has the DNA TGTGCCAGCAGTCCTATCGTAGGGGTTGAAGAGACCCAGTACTTC.

The rearrangement uses TRBV6-5 and TRBJ2-7; 7 bases are shared with TRBD2. This CDR3 has 16 amino acids. With V trimmed by 2 bases and J by 4 bases, 11 bases remained unmatched. Per the germline V gene, CDR1 is MNHEY and CDR2 is SVGAGI. CDR3 protein: CASSYTSGELSYEQYF. The DNA for the CDR3 is TGTGCCAGCAGTTACACCAGCGGGGAGCTATCGTACGAGCAGTACTTC.

V is TRBV6-5 and J is TRBJ2-7, with a tentative D call TRBD2 (7 bases). V was pared by 1 base and J by 0 bases, with 10 bases between. Germline V gene lookup returns CDR1 MNHEY and CDR2 SVGAGI. The CDR3 sequence is 15 residues long. The DNA of the CDR3 is TGTGCCAGCAGTTACTTCGGGGGGCACTCCTACGAGCAGTACTTC. Translating gives CASSYFGGHSYEQYF.

The chain has TRBV14 and TRBJ1-1, with D tentatively TRBD1 (6 bases). CDR1 and CDR2 (germline): SGHDN, FVKESK. Trimming removed 4 bases at V and 0 bases at J, with 12 bases between. The CDR3 sequence is 15 residues long. The CDR3 bases are TGTGCCAGCAGCCCTTTCACAGGGATGAACACTGAAGCTTTCTTT. The encoded protein is CASSPFTGMNTEAFF. Filled out from reference TRBV14 and TRBJ1-1, the complete variable domain reads EAGVTQFPSHSVIEKGQTVTLRCDPISGHDNLYWYRRVMGKEIKFLLHFVKESKQDESGMPNNRFLAERTGGTYSTLKVQPAELEDSGVYFCASSPFTGMNTEAFFGQGTRLTVV.

This sequence joins TRBV7-6 and TRBJ2-2; the D is unclear. Between the trimmed V and J ends, which lost 4 bases and 6 bases, there was a span of 12 bases. The CDR3 has 14 residues. Germline V gene lookup returns CDR1 SGHVS and CDR2 FNYEAQ. The chain's CDR3 is CASSYRVRAGELFF. The CDR3, as DNA: TGTGCCAGCAGCTACAGAGTCCGAGCCGGGGAGCTGTTTTTT.

The DNA of the CDR3 is TGTGCCAGCAGTAGCCGGGACAGGGATTACGAGCAGTACTTC. It yields the protein CASSSRDRDYEQYF. The chain employs TRBV2 and TRBJ2-7; TRBD1 matches 9 bases. Looked up from germline, CDR1 is SNHLY and CDR2 is FYNNEI. V lost 5 bases, J lost 4 bases, and 6 bases stayed unmatched. This CDR3 comprises 14 residues.